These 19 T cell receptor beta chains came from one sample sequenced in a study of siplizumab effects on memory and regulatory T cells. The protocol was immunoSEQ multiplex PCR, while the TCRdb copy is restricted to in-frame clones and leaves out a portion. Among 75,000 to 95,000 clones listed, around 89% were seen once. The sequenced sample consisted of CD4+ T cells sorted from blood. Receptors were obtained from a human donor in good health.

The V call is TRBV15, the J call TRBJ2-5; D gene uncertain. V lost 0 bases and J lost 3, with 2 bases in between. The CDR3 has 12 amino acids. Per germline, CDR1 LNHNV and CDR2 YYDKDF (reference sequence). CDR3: CATSREEETQYF. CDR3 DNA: TGTGCCACCAGCAGAGAAGAAGAGACCCAGTACTTC.

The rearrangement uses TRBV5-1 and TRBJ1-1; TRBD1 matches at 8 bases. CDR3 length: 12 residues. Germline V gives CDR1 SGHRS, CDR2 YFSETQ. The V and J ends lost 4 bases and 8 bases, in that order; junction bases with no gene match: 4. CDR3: CASSIQGVEAFF. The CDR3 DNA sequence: TGCGCCAGCAGCATACAGGGGGTGGAAGCTTTCTTT. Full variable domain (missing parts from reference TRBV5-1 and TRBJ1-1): KAGVTQTPRYLIKTRGQQVTLSCSPISGHRSVSWYQQTPGQGLQFLFEYFSETQRNKGNFPGRFSGRQFSNSRSEMNVSTLELGDSALYLCASSIQGVEAFFGQGTRLTVV.

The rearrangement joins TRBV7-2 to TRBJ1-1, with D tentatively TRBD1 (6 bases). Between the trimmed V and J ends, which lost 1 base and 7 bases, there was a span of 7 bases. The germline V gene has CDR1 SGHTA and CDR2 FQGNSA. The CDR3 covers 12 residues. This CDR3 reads CASSLGTVEAFF. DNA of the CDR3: TGTGCCAGCAGCTTAGGGACAGTTGAAGCTTTCTTT.

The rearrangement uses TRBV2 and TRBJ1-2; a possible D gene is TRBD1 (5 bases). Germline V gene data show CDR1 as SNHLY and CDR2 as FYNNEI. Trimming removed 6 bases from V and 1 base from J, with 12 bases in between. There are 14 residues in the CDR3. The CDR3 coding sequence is TGTGCCAGCAGCCCGGGACGGGTTAACTATGGCTACACCTTC. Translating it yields CASSPGRVNYGYTF.

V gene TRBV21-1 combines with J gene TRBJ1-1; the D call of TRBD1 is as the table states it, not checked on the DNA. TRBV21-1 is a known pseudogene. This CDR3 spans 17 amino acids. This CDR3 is CASSKMRGRMLNTEAFF. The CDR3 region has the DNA TGTGCCAGCAGCAAGATGAGGGGGAGAATGCTGAACACTGAAGCTTTCTTT.

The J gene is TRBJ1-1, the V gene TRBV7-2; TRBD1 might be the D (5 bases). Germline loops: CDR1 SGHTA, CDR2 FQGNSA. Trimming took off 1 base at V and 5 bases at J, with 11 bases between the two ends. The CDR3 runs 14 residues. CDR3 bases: TGTGCCAGCAGCTTAGATGGGACGAGAACTGAAGCTTTCTTT. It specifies CASSLDGTRTEAFF.

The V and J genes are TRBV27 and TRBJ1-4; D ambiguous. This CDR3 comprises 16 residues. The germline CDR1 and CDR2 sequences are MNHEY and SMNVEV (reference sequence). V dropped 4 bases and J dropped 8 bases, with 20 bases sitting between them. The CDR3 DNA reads TGTGCCAGCAGTTCCATGGAAGACATTCTCCGGGAAAAACTGTTTTTT. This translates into CASSSMEDILREKLFF.

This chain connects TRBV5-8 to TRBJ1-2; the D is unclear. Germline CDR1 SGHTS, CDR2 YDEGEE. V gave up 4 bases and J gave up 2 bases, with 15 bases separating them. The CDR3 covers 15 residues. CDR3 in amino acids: CASSVAQITNYGYTF. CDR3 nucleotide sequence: TGTGCCAGCAGCGTGGCGCAGATCACGAACTATGGCTACACCTTC.

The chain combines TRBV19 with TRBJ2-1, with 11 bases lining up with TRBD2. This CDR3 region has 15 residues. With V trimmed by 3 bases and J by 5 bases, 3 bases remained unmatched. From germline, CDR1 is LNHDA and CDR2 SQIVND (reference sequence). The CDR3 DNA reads TGTGCCAGTAGTATCGGGACTAGCGGAAACAATGAGCAGTTCTTC. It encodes CASSIGTSGNNEQFF.

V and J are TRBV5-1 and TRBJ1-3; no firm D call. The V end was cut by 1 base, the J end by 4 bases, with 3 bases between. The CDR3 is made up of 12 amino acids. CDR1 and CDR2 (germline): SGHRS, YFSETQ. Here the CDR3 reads CASSLTGNTIYF. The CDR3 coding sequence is TGCGCCAGCAGCTTGACAGGAAACACCATATATTTT.

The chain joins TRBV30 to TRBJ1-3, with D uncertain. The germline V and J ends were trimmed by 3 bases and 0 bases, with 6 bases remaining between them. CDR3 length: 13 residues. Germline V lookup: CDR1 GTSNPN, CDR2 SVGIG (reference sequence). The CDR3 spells CAWSPRSGNTIYF. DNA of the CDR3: TGTGCCTGGAGCCCTCGCTCTGGAAACACCATATATTTT.

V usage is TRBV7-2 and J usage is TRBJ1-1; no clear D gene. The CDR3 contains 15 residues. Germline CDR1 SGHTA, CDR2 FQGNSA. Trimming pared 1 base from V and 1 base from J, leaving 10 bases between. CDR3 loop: CASSLGELRNTEAFF. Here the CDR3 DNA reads TGTGCCAGCAGCTTAGGGGAGCTCAGGAACACTGAAGCTTTCTTT. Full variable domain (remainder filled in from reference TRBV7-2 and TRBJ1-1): GAGVSQSPSNKVTEKGKDVELRCDPISGHTALYWYRQSLGQGLEFLIYFQGNSAPDKSGLPSDRFSAERTGGSVSTLTIQRTQQEDSAVYLCASSLGELRNTEAFFGQGTRLTVV.

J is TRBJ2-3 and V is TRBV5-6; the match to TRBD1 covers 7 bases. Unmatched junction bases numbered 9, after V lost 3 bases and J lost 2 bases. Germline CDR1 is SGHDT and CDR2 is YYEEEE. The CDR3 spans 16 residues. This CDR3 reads CASSWETGSHTDTQYF. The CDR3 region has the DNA TGTGCCAGCAGCTGGGAGACAGGGTCCCACACAGATACGCAGTATTTT.

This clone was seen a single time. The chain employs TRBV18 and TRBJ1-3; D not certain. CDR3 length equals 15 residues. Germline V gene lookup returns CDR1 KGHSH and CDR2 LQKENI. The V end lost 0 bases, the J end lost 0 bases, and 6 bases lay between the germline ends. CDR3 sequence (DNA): TGTGCCAGCTCACCACCCGGGAGCTCTGGAAACACCATATATTTT. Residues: CASSPPGSSGNTIYF.

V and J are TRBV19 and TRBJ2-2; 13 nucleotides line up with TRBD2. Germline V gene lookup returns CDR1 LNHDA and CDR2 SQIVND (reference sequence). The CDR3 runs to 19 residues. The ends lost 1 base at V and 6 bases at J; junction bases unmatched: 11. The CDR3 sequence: CASSIGPTAGLAGPGELFF. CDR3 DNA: TGTGCCAGTAGTATAGGTCCAACAGCGGGACTAGCGGGACCCGGGGAGCTGTTTTTT.

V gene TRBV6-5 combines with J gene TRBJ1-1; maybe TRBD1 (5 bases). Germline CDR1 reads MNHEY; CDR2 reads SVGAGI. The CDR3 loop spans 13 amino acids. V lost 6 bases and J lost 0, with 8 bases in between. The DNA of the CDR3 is TGTGCCAGCAGGGACATTTTGAACACTGAAGCTTTCTTT. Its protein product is CASRDILNTEAFF.

The CDR3 DNA reads TGCAGCGCGAAGACAGGCGGCTATGGCTACACCTTC. Its translation is CSAKTGGYGYTF. This chain links TRBV29-1 with TRBJ1-2, with D tentatively TRBD1 (6 bases). Germline assignment: CDR1 SQVTM and CDR2 ANQGSEA. V was clipped by 7 bases and J by 4 bases, with 13 bases between them. The CDR3 has 12 residues.

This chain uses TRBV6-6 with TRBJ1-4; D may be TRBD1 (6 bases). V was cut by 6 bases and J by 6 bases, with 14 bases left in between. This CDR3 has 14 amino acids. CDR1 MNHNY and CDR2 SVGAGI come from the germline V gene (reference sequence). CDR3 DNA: TGTGCCAGCAGGACACTCAGGGGTGATGAAAAACTGTTTTTT. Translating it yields CASRTLRGDEKLFF.

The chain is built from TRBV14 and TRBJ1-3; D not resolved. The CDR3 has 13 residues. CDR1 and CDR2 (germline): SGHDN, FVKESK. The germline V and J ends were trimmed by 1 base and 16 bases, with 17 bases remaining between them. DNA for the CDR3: TGTGCCAGCAGCCAAGGGGTAGGTCAGCCTATGTATTTT. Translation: CASSQGVGQPMYF.